These 10 T cell receptor beta chains came from one sample sequenced in a study of identical twins. TCRdb passed the 5' RACE reads through MiXCR, listing each CDR3 protein once. Here the sample spans about 500,000 distinct CDR3 sequences, around an eighth being singletons. The same data also went into a second study, on yellow fever vaccine responses in identical twins.

Source material: CD4+ T cells sorted from blood. The receptors derive from a woman aged 18-35 years in good health.

There are a few counts of this clonotype. V gene TRBV25-1 combines with J gene TRBJ1-6; D remains unclear. This CDR3 is built from 12 residues. Germline loops: CDR1 MGHDK, CDR2 SYGVNS. Trimming left V 6 bases short and J 7 bases short, with 7 bases between. The CDR3 reads CASREENSPLHF. CDR3 in DNA: TGTGCCAGCAGGGAGGAGAATTCACCCCTCCACTTT.

CDR3 coding DNA: TGCAGTGGGCGAGAGGACATTCAGTACTTC. Protein product: CSGREDIQYF. This chain joins TRBV20-1 and TRBJ2-4; D ambiguous. The germline V and J ends were trimmed by 7 bases and 8 bases, with 9 bases remaining between them. Germline V gene data show CDR1 as DFQATT and CDR2 as SNEGSKA (reference sequence). This CDR3 comprises 10 residues.

The chain employs TRBV5-1 and TRBJ2-7, with a possible D match to TRBD1 (6 bases). Germline V CDR1 and CDR2: SGHRS, YFSETQ. The CDR3 length is 14 residues. V was clipped by 1 base and J by 2 bases, with 10 bases between them. The CDR3 is CASSLISGAYEQYF. DNA for the CDR3: TGCGCCAGCAGCTTGATTTCAGGGGCCTACGAGCAGTACTTC.

As for this clonotype: This may be a read error: a much more frequent sequence differs by one nucleotide. The chain combines TRBV6-1 with TRBJ2-7, with 11 bases aligning to TRBD1. The length of the CDR3 is 14 residues. CDR1 is MNHNS and CDR2 is SASEGT in the germline V gene. Unmatched junction bases numbered 3, after V lost 6 bases and J lost 2 bases. The CDR3 bases are TGTGCCAGCAGGATGGGACAGGGGGCCTACGAGCAGTACTTC. It is translated as CASRMGQGAYEQYF.

This clonotype was observed a handful of times. V usage is TRBV4-2 and J usage is TRBJ2-3; 7 bases agree with TRBD2. The germline gives CDR1 LGHNA, CDR2 YNFKEQ. The CDR3 spans 17 residues. The V and J ends lost 0 bases and 4 bases, in that order; junction bases with no gene match: 10. This chain's CDR3 is CASSQDRGGSNADTQYF. DNA of the CDR3: TGTGCCAGCAGCCAAGATAGGGGCGGGAGTAACGCAGATACGCAGTATTTT.

This clonotype turned up a few times. The J gene is TRBJ2-4, the V gene TRBV29-1; possible D gene TRBD2, 5 bases. The CDR3 has 13 residues. Trimming took off 6 bases at V and 1 base at J, with 10 bases between the two ends. Germline values: CDR1 SQVTM, CDR2 ANQGSEA. The CDR3, as DNA: TGCAGCGTCGAGCGGCAGGCCAAAAACATTCAGTACTTC. Its protein product is CSVERQAKNIQYF.

This clonotype has only a few counts. This chain's CDR3 is CSAKDRGRDNQPQHF. The CDR3 coding sequence is TGCAGTGCCAAGGACAGGGGAAGAGACAATCAGCCCCAGCATTTT. This chain uses TRBV20-1 with TRBJ1-5; 9 bases line up with TRBD1. CDR1 is DFQATT and CDR2 is SNEGSKA in the germline V gene (reference sequence). Germline trimming cut 6 bases from V and 3 bases from J; bases unmatched to any gene: 9. The CDR3 spans 15 residues.

The gene calls are TRBV10-3 and TRBJ1-5; the match to TRBD1 covers 9 bases. V lost 3 bases, J lost 6 bases, and 3 bases stayed unmatched. This CDR3 contains 14 residues. Germline CDR1 is ENHRY and CDR2 is SYGVKD. In nucleotides, the CDR3 is TGTGCCATCAGTGAAAGGACAGGGGCTCAGCCCCAGCATTTT. Translated, it gives CAISERTGAQPQHF.

The rearrangement joins TRBV6-1 to TRBJ2-7; TRBD1 matches at 10 bases. Germline CDR1 reads MNHNS; CDR2 reads SASEGT. With 6 bases clipped from V and 4 bases from J, the junction kept 6 bases outside the gene matches. The CDR3 is 14 residues long. The CDR3 nucleotides are TGTGCCAGCAGGCGGGACAGGGGAAGGTACGAGCAGTACTTC. This encodes CASRRDRGRYEQYF.

This chain joins TRBV6-1 and TRBJ2-2; 8 nucleotides align to TRBD2. This CDR3 region has 15 residues. The germline gives CDR1 MNHNS, CDR2 SASEGT. Trimming took 6 bases from V and 2 from J; bases not matched to a gene: 5. The CDR3 DNA is TGTGCCAGCAGAACTAGCGGAATTAACACCGGGGAGCTGTTTTTT. Translated, it gives CASRTSGINTGELFF.